This T cell receptor (beta chain) was obtained from a study of cytomegalovirus exposure and HLA in healthy donors. CDR3 length: 15 residues. Researchers ran the PCR with 60 Vbeta and 13 Jbeta primers. Clones were sequenced by immunoSEQ multiplex PCR, and TCRdb holds only the in-frame ones, with some missing. This sample has a few hundred thousand clones, with 84% found just once. The sequence derives from a woman aged 40 to 55 in good health and CMV-seropositive. Sequenced material: PBMCs. The chain employs TRBV21-1 and TRBJ1-3. TRBV21-1 corresponds to a pseudogene. The DNA for the CDR3 is TGTGCCAGCAGCAAGTGGGGGGGGGCTGGAAACACCATATATTTT. It codes for CASSKWGGAGNTIYF.